The next 10 T cell receptor beta chains were all read from a single sample in a study of blood T cell repertoires in COVID-19. TCRdb's table, derived via immunoSEQ multiplex PCR, lists solely in-frame clones and lacks some. The sample includes around 200,000 clones, 86% of them seen just once. Sequenced: PBMCs or T cells enriched from blood (not recorded which). The receptors stem from a woman aged 30 to 39 who had been exposed to COVID-19.

The V call is TRBV27, the J call TRBJ1-2; 10 nucleotides agree with TRBD1. J was trimmed by 7 bases and V by 6 bases; bases with no gene match: 8. This CDR3 contains 14 residues. The V gene's germline CDR1 is MNHEY and CDR2 SMNVEV (reference sequence). In nucleotides, the CDR3 is TGTGCCAGCAGCCCCGGACAGGGGGTAGGTGGCTACACCTTC. Translated, it gives CASSPGQGVGGYTF.

This sequence joins TRBV4-1 and TRBJ2-1, with TRBD2 matching 9 bases. The CDR3 has 19 amino acids. V was clipped by 0 bases and J by 2 bases; unmatched bases: 11. Germline V gene data show CDR1 as MGHRA and CDR2 as YSYEKL. The CDR3 reads CASSQDWSSGGLTYNEQFF. The CDR3 coding sequence is TGCGCCAGCAGCCAAGATTGGAGTAGCGGGGGCCTCACCTACAATGAGCAGTTCTTC.

The rearrangement uses TRBV5-1 and TRBJ2-7; a weak D match, TRBD1 (6 bases). Germline V lookup: CDR1 SGHRS, CDR2 YFSETQ. CDR3 length: 14 residues. V lost 8 bases and J 3 bases, leaving 18 bases between the germline ends. The CDR3 loop is CASKGLKGGYEQYF. CDR3 bases: TGCGCCAGTAAAGGGCTAAAAGGGGGCTACGAGCAGTACTTC. The full variable domain, completed using reference TRBV5-1 and TRBJ2-7, is KAGVTQTPRYLIKTRGQQVTLSCSPISGHRSVSWYQQTPGQGLQFLFEYFSETQRNKGNFPGRFSGRQFSNSRSEMNVSTLELGDSALYLCASKGLKGGYEQYFGPGTRLTVT.

The chain couples TRBV24-1 to TRBJ2-3; the D gene is possibly TRBD1 (6 bases). The CDR3 covers 16 residues. The germline V gene encodes CDR1 KGHDR and CDR2 SFDVKD. V was shortened by 2 bases and J by 3 bases, with 14 bases between the two germline ends. CDR3 nucleotide sequence: TGTGCCACCAGTGATTCGCCGGGACAAAAGACAGATACGCAGTATTTT. Residues: CATSDSPGQKTDTQYF.

Note on this clone: Other DNA sequences from this sample encode an identical CDR3 as well. The J gene is TRBJ1-5, the V gene TRBV9; TRBD1 agrees at 7 bases. The V gene end was trimmed by 0 bases and the J gene end by 4 bases; junction bases not matched to a gene: 4. The CDR3 totals 15 residues. CDR1 and CDR2 from the germline V gene are SGDLS and YYNGEE. The chain's CDR3 is CASSVEGDSNQPQHF. The CDR3 bases are TGTGCCAGCAGCGTAGAAGGGGACAGTAATCAGCCCCAGCATTTT.

The chain has TRBV12-3 or TRBV12-4 and TRBJ1-6; D is perhaps TRBD1 (5 bases). This CDR3 comprises 13 residues. Trimming pared 0 bases from V and 8 bases from J, leaving 5 bases between. The CDR3 bases are TGTGCCAGCAGTTTAGCAGGGGATTCACCCCTCCACTTT. Its translation: CASSLAGDSPLHF.

The V and J genes are TRBV7-9 and TRBJ2-3, with 13 bases matching TRBD2. This CDR3 is built from 15 residues. V shed 1 base and J 11 bases; nucleotides not matched to a gene: 6. CDR1 SEHNR and CDR2 FQNEAQ come from the germline V gene (reference sequence). CDR3 region: CASSLELAGGAQQYF. Written as DNA, the CDR3 is TGTGCCAGCAGCTTAGAACTAGCGGGGGGGGCCCAGCAGTATTTT.

V gene TRBV29-1 combines with J gene TRBJ1-2, with TRBD1 matching over 9 bases. The CDR3 runs 15 residues. The trim removed 3 bases at V and 8 bases at J, leaving 13 bases unmatched. The germline V gene has CDR1 SQVTM and CDR2 ANQGSEA. The CDR3 is CSVDATIGTGIGYTF. The CDR3 region has the DNA TGCAGCGTTGACGCCACTATAGGGACAGGGATCGGCTACACCTTC.

This clone was seen only once. The CDR3, as DNA: TGTGCCAGCAGTGATCCGGCGGGGGGAACCCTCTACAATGAGCAGTTCTTC. Its protein product is CASSDPAGGTLYNEQFF. This chain joins TRBV2 and TRBJ2-1, with 8 bases fitting TRBD2. The CDR3 spans 17 residues. Losses at the gene ends were 3 bases for V and 3 bases for J; bases not matched to a gene: 10. The germline gives CDR1 SNHLY, CDR2 FYNNEI.

This chain uses TRBV6-2 or TRBV6-3 with TRBJ1-2, with 8 bases matching TRBD1. The CDR3 is 15 residues long. Unmatched junction bases numbered 8, after V lost 2 bases and J lost 6 bases. Per germline, CDR1 MNHEY and CDR2 SVGEGT. Here the CDR3 reads CASSYLGTGGNGYTF. CDR3 bases: TGTGCCAGCAGTTACCTCGGGACAGGTGGGAATGGCTACACCTTC.